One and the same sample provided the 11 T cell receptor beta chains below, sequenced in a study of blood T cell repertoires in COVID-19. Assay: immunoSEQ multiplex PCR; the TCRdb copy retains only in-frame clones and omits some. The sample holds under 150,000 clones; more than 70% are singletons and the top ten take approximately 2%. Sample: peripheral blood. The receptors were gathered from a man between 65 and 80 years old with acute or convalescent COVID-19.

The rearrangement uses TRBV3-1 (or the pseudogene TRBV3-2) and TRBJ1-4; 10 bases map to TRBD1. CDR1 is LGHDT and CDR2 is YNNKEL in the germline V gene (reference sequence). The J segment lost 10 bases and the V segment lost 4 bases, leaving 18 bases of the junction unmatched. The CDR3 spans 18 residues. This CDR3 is CASSLRPGTGDGRVKLFF. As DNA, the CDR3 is TGTGCCAGCAGCCTTCGTCCCGGGACAGGGGACGGTCGGGTAAAACTGTTTTTT.

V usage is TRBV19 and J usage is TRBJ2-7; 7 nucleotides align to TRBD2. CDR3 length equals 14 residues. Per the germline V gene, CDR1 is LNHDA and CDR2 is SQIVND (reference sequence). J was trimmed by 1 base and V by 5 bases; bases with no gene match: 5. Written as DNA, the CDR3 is TGTGCCAGTAGTCCGCTCGGGGGGTCCTACGAGCAGTACTTC. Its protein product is CASSPLGGSYEQYF. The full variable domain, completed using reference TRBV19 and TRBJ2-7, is DGGITQSPKYLFRKEGQNVTLSCEQNLNHDAMYWYRQDPGQGLRLIYYSQIVNDFQKGDIAEGYSVSREKKESFPLTVTSAQKNPTAFYLCASSPLGGSYEQYFGPGTRLTVT.

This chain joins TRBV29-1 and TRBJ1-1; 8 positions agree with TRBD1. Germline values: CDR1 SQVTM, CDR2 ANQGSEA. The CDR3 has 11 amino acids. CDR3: CSVTGGTEAFF. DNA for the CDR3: TGCAGTGTCACAGGGGGCACTGAAGCTTTCTTT.

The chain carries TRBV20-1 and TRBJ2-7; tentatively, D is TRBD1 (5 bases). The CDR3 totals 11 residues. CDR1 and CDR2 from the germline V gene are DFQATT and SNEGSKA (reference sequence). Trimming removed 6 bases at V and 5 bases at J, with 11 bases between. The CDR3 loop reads CSARPGNEQYF. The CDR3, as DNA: TGCAGTGCCCGCCCAGGGAACGAGCAGTACTTC.

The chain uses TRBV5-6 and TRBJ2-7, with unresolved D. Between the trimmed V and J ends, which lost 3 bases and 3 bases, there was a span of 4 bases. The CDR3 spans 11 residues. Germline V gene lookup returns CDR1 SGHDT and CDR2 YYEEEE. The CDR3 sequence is CASSSYYEQYF. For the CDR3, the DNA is TGTGCCAGCAGCTCCTACTACGAGCAGTACTTC.

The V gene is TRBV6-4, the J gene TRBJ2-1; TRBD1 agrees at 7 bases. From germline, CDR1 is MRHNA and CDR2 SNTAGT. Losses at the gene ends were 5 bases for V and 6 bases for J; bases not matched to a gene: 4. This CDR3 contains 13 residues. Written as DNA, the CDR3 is TGTGCCAGCAGTAACGACAGGGCCAATGAGCAGTTCTTC. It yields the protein CASSNDRANEQFF.

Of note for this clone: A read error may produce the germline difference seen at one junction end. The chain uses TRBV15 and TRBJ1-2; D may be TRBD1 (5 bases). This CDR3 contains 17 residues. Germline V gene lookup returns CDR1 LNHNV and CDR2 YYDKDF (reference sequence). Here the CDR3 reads CATSREVMGEGNYGYTF. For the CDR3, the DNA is TGTGCCACCAGCCGAGAGGTCATGGGGGAGGGAAACTATGGCTACACCTTC.

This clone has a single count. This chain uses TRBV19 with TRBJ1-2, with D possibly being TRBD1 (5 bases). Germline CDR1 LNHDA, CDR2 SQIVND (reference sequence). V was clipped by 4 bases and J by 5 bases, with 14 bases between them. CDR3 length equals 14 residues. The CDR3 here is CASSRAAGRYGYTF. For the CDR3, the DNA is TGTGCCAGTAGTAGGGCGGCAGGGCGGTATGGCTACACCTTC.

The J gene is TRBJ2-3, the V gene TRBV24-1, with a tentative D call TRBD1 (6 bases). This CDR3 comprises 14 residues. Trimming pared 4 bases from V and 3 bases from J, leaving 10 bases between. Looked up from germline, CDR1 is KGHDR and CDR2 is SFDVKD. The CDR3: CATSDRGRTDTQYF. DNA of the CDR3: TGTGCCACCAGTGACAGGGGAAGAACAGATACGCAGTATTTT.

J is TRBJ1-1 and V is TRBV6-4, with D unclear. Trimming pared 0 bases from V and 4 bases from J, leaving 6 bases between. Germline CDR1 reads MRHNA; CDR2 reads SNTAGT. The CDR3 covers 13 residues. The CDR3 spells CASSDSIGTEAFF. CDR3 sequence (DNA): TGTGCCAGCAGTGACTCGATCGGCACTGAAGCTTTCTTT.

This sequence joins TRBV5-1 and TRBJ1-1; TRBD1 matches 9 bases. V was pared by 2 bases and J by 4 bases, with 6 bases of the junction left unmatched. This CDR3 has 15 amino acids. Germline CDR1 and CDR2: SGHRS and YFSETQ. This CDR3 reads CASSLRTGALTEAFF. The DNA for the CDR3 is TGCGCCAGCAGCTTACGGACAGGGGCCCTCACTGAAGCTTTCTTT. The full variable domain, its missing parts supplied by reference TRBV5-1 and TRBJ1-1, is KAGVTQTPRYLIKTRGQQVTLSCSPISGHRSVSWYQQTPGQGLQFLFEYFSETQRNKGNFPGRFSGRQFSNSRSEMNVSTLELGDSALYLCASSLRTGALTEAFFGQGTRLTVV.